Below are 9 T cell receptor beta chains sequenced from a single sample in a study of blood T cell repertoires in COVID-19. TCRdb's copy holds only in-frame clones and misses some; the assay was immunoSEQ multiplex PCR. This sample has 300,000 to 350,000 clones, with around 87% found just once. Sequencing was done on a sample of peripheral blood. These receptors all stem from a woman between 40 and 50 years old with COVID-19, enrolled during active disease.

This clone appeared once. The chain combines TRBV27 with TRBJ1-5, with a weak D call TRBD1 (6 bases). The V gene lost 3 bases and the J gene lost 1 base, with 10 bases spanning the gap. From germline, CDR1 is MNHEY and CDR2 SMNVEV (reference sequence). The CDR3 sequence is 15 residues long. The DNA of the CDR3 is TGTGCCAGCAGTTTGCAGGGGATCAGCAATCAGCCCCAGCATTTT. Protein: CASSLQGISNQPQHF.

CDR3: CASSSEPTGSGNTIYF. CDR3 DNA: TGTGCCAGCAGCTCAGAACCCACAGGTTCGGGAAACACCATATATTTT. The genes are TRBV7-2 and TRBJ1-3, with D tentatively TRBD1 (5 bases). Germline V gives CDR1 SGHTA, CDR2 FQGNSA. With 4 bases removed from V and 4 bases from J, the gap between germline ends came to 17 bases. This CDR3 is built from 16 residues.

This rearrangement joins TRBV5-4 to TRBJ1-1; 8 nucleotides align to TRBD1. V trimming: 3 bases; J trimming: 3 bases; junction bases outside the gene matches: 7. The CDR3 totals 15 residues. Germline CDR1 SGHNT, CDR2 YYREEE (reference sequence). The CDR3 DNA sequence: TGTGCCAGCAGCTCGCTAGGGACAGGAGACACTGAAGCTTTCTTT. Translation gives CASSSLGTGDTEAFF.

About this clone itself: This CDR3 is also generated by other DNA sequences in the sample. The chain joins TRBV19 to TRBJ1-1; a possible D gene is TRBD1 (6 bases). Looked up from germline, CDR1 is LNHDA and CDR2 is SQIVND (reference sequence). The CDR3 length is 11 residues. Between the trimmed V and J ends, which lost 3 bases and 8 bases, there was a span of 7 bases. The CDR3 DNA reads TGTGCCAGTAGTATCGACAGGGAAGCTTTCTTT. As protein: CASSIDREAFF.

The rearrangement uses TRBV11-2 and TRBJ2-7; TRBD1 might be the D (7 bases). V dropped 5 bases and J dropped 2 bases, with 19 bases sitting between them. The germline CDR1 and CDR2 sequences are SGHAT and FQNNGV. The CDR3 contains 16 residues. The CDR3 bases are TGTGCCAGCAGCCCGGAGGGGGCAGGTCTCCCCTACGAGCAGTACTTC. Protein product: CASSPEGAGLPYEQYF.

V is TRBV3-1 (or the pseudogene TRBV3-2) and J is TRBJ2-7; 7 positions match TRBD1. This CDR3 spans 14 amino acids. CDR1 and CDR2 (germline): LGHDT, YNNKEL (reference sequence). V trimming: 4 bases; J trimming: 5 bases; junction bases outside the gene matches: 8. CDR3 in DNA: TGTGCCAGCAGCCTGGGACAGTCTCGCCACGAGCAGTACTTC. This codes for CASSLGQSRHEQYF.

The rearrangement joins TRBV5-1 to TRBJ1-2, with TRBD1 identical over 9 bases. This CDR3 is built from 15 residues. The V segment lost 0 bases and the J segment 8 bases; nucleotides outside the gene matches: 8. Germline assignment: CDR1 SGHRS and CDR2 YFSETQ. CDR3 amino acids: CASSLEGTGGLGYTF. The CDR3 bases are TGCGCCAGCAGCTTGGAAGGCACAGGGGGCCTCGGCTACACCTTC.

The chain has TRBV9 and TRBJ1-1; possibly TRBD1 for D (5 bases). CDR1 and CDR2 (germline): SGDLS, YYNGEE. The germline V and J ends were trimmed by 0 bases and 1 base, with 10 bases remaining between them. This CDR3 has 15 residues. The CDR3 region has the DNA TGTGCCAGCAGCGTAGGCCCCAGGGCGAACACTGAAGCTTTCTTT. Amino acids: CASSVGPRANTEAFF.

Remarks on this clone: Different DNA sequences within this sample yield the same CDR3. The chain uses TRBV28 and TRBJ2-1, with D hard to call. Trimming removed 4 bases from V and 6 bases from J, with 7 bases in between. CDR1 is MDHEN, CDR2 SYDVKM, per germline. The CDR3 contains 12 residues. CDR3 loop: CASSSPGNEQFF. The CDR3 region has the DNA TGTGCCAGCAGTTCCCCGGGCAATGAGCAGTTCTTC.